Shown below are 12 T cell receptor beta chains from a single sample sequenced in a study of cytomegalovirus exposure and HLA in healthy donors. The primer mix had 60 Vbeta and 13 Jbeta primers. Produced via immunoSEQ multiplex PCR; TCRdb's table is partial and in-frame only. The sample records about 160,000 clones, 55% to 80% being singletons. Specimen: PBMCs. The receptors originated from a woman aged 55-75 years in good health and CMV-seropositive.

The CDR3 nucleotides are TGTGCCAGCAGTTCCGGGACAGGGAACACTGAAGCTTTCTTT. As protein: CASSSGTGNTEAFF. The gene calls are TRBV6-5 and TRBJ1-1; 8 bases map to TRBD1. The V gene end was trimmed by 4 bases and the J gene end by 1 base; junction bases not matched to a gene: 2. Germline CDR1 and CDR2: MNHEY and SVGAGI. This CDR3 contains 14 residues.

This clone was detected once. The chain recombines TRBV19 with TRBJ2-7; TRBD1 agrees at 9 bases. Trimming cost V 1 base and J 3 bases; bases outside gene matches: 4. The CDR3 spans 15 residues. Germline loops: CDR1 LNHDA, CDR2 SQIVND (reference sequence). The CDR3 nucleotides are TGTGCCAGTAGTATAGTGACAGGGGGAGGCTACGAGCAGTACTTC. This gives the protein CASSIVTGGGYEQYF.

This clone was picked up a small number of times. The chain joins TRBV7-5 to TRBJ2-1; the table names TRBD2, a call not compared with the DNA. TRBV7-5 is described as a pseudogene. The CDR3 runs to 16 residues. DNA of the CDR3: TGTGCCAGAAGCCGACGAGCGGGAGGAGCGTGGAATGAGCAGTTCTTC. Its translation is CARSRRAGGAWNEQFF.

The V and J genes are TRBV7-9 and TRBJ1-1, with D possibly matching TRBD1 (6 bases). V dropped 1 base and J dropped 0 bases, with 18 bases sitting between them. This CDR3 has 18 amino acids. Germline CDR1 reads SEHNR; CDR2 reads FQNEAQ (reference sequence). The CDR3 DNA follows: TGTGCCAGCAGCTTAGTCATGGGGGCAGCGGCCATGAACACTGAAGCTTTCTTT. Its translation is CASSLVMGAAAMNTEAFF. The full variable domain, with the rest looked up from reference TRBV7-9 and TRBJ1-1, is DTGVSQNPRHKITKRGQNVTFRCDPISEHNRLYWYRQTLGQGPEFLTYFQNEAQLEKSRLLSDRFSAERPKGSFSTLEIQRTEQGDSAMYLCASSLVMGAAAMNTEAFFGQGTRLTVV.

The rearrangement links TRBV20-1 to TRBJ2-5; no clear D gene. Trimming removed 6 bases at V and 5 bases at J, with 10 bases between. Germline CDR1 reads DFQATT; CDR2 reads SNEGSKA (reference sequence). This CDR3 has 11 amino acids. The CDR3 is CSAVYYETQYF. The DNA of the CDR3 is TGCAGTGCGGTCTATTATGAGACCCAGTACTTC.

The chain uses TRBV15 and TRBJ2-3, with D maybe TRBD2 (5 bases). Germline V gives CDR1 LNHNV, CDR2 YYDKDF (reference sequence). Trimming cost V 1 base and J 1 base, with 18 bases left between them. CDR3 size: 18 residues. The chain's CDR3 is CATSRGWGSERGTDTQYF. CDR3 sequence (DNA): TGTGCCACCAGCAGAGGATGGGGTAGCGAGAGGGGCACAGATACGCAGTATTTT.

The CDR3 loop reads CASRTTGGGEKLFF. The CDR3 DNA reads as TGTGCCAGCAGGACCACAGGGGGTGGCGAAAAACTGTTTTTT. The chain combines TRBV28 with TRBJ1-4; 8 bases map to TRBD1. With 6 bases clipped from V and 8 bases from J, the junction kept 8 bases outside the gene matches. Germline CDR1 and CDR2: MDHEN and SYDVKM. CDR3 size: 14 residues.

The chain joins TRBV15 to TRBJ2-5, with 9 bases matching TRBD2. CDR1 is LNHNV, CDR2 YYDKDF, per germline (reference sequence). With V trimmed by 5 bases and J by 8 bases, 12 bases remained unmatched. This CDR3 spans 15 amino acids. CDR3 region: CATSARLAEVETQYF. In DNA form, the CDR3 reads TGTGCCACCAGCGCGAGACTAGCGGAGGTAGAAACCCAGTACTTC.

This chain uses TRBV5-1 with TRBJ2-3, with TRBD2 as a possible D gene (5 bases). V was shortened by 1 base and J by 4 bases, with 13 bases between the two germline ends. CDR1 and CDR2 (germline): SGHRS, YFSETQ. The CDR3 sequence is 15 residues long. CDR3 loop: CASSLPSSQADTQYF. As DNA, the CDR3 is TGCGCCAGCAGCTTGCCTAGCAGTCAGGCAGATACGCAGTATTTT.

This chain connects TRBV7-9 to TRBJ2-2, with D uncertain. In germline, CDR1 is SEHNR, CDR2 FQNEAQ (reference sequence). Trimming stripped 4 bases from V and 1 base from J, with 13 bases between. This CDR3 has 16 amino acids. CDR3 region: CASSSREEKNTGELFF. CDR3 bases: TGTGCCAGCAGCTCCCGTGAGGAAAAGAACACCGGGGAGCTGTTTTTT. Looking up the rest from reference TRBV7-9 and TRBJ2-2 gives the full variable domain: DTGVSQNPRHKITKRGQNVTFRCDPISEHNRLYWYRQTLGQGPEFLTYFQNEAQLEKSRLLSDRFSAERPKGSFSTLEIQRTEQGDSAMYLCASSSREEKNTGELFFGEGSRLTVL.

J is TRBJ1-5 and V is TRBV7-4; D uncertain. Trimming stripped 5 bases from V and 1 base from J, with 12 bases between. The CDR3 runs 15 residues. CDR1 is SGHVT, CDR2 SQSDAQ, per germline. The CDR3 coding sequence is TGTGCCAGCAGCCCACGCTCACTCAGCAATCAGCCCCAGCATTTT. It translates to CASSPRSLSNQPQHF.

The chain joins TRBV10-3 to TRBJ2-5; a weak D match, TRBD1 (5 bases). The germline V and J ends were trimmed by 0 bases and 2 bases, with 7 bases remaining between them. Germline CDR1 is ENHRY and CDR2 is SYGVKD. CDR3 length equals 14 residues. CDR3 in DNA: TGTGCCATCAGTGAGTCGTCAGGGCAAGAGACCCAGTACTTC. This encodes CAISESSGQETQYF.